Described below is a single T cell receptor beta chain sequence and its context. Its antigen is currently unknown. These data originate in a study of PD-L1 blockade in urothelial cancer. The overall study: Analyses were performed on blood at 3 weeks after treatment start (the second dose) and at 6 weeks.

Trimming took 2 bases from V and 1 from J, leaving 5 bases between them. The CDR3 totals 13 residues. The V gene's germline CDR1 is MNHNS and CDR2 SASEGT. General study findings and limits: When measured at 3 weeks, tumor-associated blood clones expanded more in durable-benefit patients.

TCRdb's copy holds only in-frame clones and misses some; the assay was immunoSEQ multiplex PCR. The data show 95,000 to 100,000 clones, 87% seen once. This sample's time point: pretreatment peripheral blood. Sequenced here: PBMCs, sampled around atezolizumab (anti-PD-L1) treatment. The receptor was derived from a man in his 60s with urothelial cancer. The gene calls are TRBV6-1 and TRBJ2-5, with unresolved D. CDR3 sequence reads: CASSEQAQETQYF. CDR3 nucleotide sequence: TGTGCCAGCAGTGAACAGGCCCAAGAGACCCAGTACTTC.